This TCR beta chain was observed in a study of cytomegalovirus exposure and HLA in healthy donors. Overall study findings and caveats: Rare sequences made up most TCRs, while some public TCRs were found in many donors.

CDR1 is GTSNPN and CDR2 is SVGIG in the germline V gene (reference sequence). The CDR3 covers 14 residues. Trimming took 0 bases from V and 6 from J, leaving 9 bases between them. The donors (healthy individuals) were bone marrow donors. The study ran its PCR with 60 Vbeta and 13 Jbeta primers. Some clones are missing from TCRdb's copy, which holds only in-frame ones; the method was immunoSEQ multiplex PCR. The profile shows about 210,000 clones, approximately 79% of them singletons. This clone was seen only once. Its antigen remains unidentified. This TCR came from a male donor in good health and CMV-seronegative. The V gene is TRBV30, the J gene TRBJ1-6; D unresolved. Input material: PBMCs. The CDR3 protein is CAWSVVGGNSPLHF. In nucleotides, the CDR3 is TGTGCCTGGAGTGTAGTGGGAGGTAATTCACCCCTCCACTTT.